One TCR beta chain is described in this entry. This clone was observed once. Its recognized antigen is unknown. No base-level quality is on record; no much larger clone is a single base apart. The CDR3 runs 14 amino acids, cysteine and phenylalanine included. Only the CDR3 part of the read is kept: 42 bases, read in frame from the first base. CDR1 LNHDA and CDR2 SQIVND were looked up in the germline V gene (reference sequence). For this chain, trimming is 3 bases at the V end and 0 bases at the J end, and the number of junction bases without a gene match is 1. These data belong to a study of cytomegalovirus exposure and HLA in healthy donors (dated by TCRdb to the late 2010s). Regarding the study in general: According to a later analysis, the roughly 120 validation repertoires were produced on the same platform as the 600 to 850 repertoires of the first cohort. The aim of the study was to test whether cataloging public T cell receptors could identify signatures of past pathogen exposure. High-throughput TCR immunosequencing, statistical association of individual TCRs with disease status, and machine learning were combined to predict cytomegalovirus infection status. Along with the approximately 700-subject first cohort, a separate validation cohort of 120 different subjects was used.

Libraries came from the immunoSEQ multiplex PCR assay. Concerning the study's data processing: A statistical classification framework was built for diagnosing cytomegalovirus status from the catalog of TCR beta chain sequences. TCRdb mirrors the immuneACCESS table, restricted to in-frame sequences. Some clones are absent from its copies; in checked studies, under half trace to an unresolved V gene, and the reason for the others is unknown. The V and J calls and clone size were taken over from that table, and D and trimming were inferred from the DNA. For this sample the table gives roughly 98,000 clones, of which roughly 90% were detected only once. The top ten clonotypes cover about 6.5% of the sample. Donors formed part of the validation cohort, which comprised 120 subjects and was distinct from the first cohort of 550 to 850 subjects. What the study reported, not specific to this receptor: In a later analysis, TCRs clustered in the first cohort were found to also tend to co-occur in the 120 or so validation repertoires, with roughly 93% of cluster scores above 0. All 120 or so repertoires were used to score co-occurrence in the validation cohort in a later analysis, because that analysis had no HLA typing for the cohort. It was suggested by the authors that the approach could potentially be generalized to other disease states and immunological phenotypes. The classifier was reported to diagnose cytomegalovirus status with high specificity and sensitivity in both the original and validation cohorts. In vitro tests confirmed that a few of the cytomegalovirus-associated TCR beta chains recognize cytomegalovirus antigens. Most TCR sequences were observed very rarely across donors, whereas some public TCRs were present in many individuals. In the study, 150 to 200 TCR beta chains were listed as associated with cytomegalovirus.

This TCR was recovered from a man between 18 and 29 years old in good health and CMV-seropositive. The V and J segments used are TRBV19 and TRBJ1-1, and TRBD1 matches 7 of the central bases. The sequenced material came from PBMCs. The CDR3 protein: CASSMGQLNTEAFF. The sequenced DNA is TGTGCCAGTAGTATGGGACAGTTGAACACTGAAGCTTTCTTT.